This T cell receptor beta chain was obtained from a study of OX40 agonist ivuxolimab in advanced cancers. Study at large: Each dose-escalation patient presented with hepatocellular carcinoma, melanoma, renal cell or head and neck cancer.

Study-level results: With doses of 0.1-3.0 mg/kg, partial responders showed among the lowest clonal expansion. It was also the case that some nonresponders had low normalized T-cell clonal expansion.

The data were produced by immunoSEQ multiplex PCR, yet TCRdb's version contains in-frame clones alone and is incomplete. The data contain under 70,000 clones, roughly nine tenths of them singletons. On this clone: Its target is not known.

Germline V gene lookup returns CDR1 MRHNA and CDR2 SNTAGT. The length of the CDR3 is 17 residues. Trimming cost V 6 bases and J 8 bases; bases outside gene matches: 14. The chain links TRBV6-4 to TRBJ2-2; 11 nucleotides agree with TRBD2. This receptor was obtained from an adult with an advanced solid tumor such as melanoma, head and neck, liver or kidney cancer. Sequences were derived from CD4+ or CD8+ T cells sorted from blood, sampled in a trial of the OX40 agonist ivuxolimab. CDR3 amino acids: CASRTGTSGRKGGELFF. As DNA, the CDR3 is TGTGCCAGCAGGACAGGGACTAGCGGACGGAAAGGGGGGGAGCTGTTTTTT.